The present entry profiles one T cell receptor (beta chain) with its context. Judged by its sample share, this clone qualifies as medium-sized (0.01 to 0.1%). This receptor's antigen is unknown. No per-base quality is available; no much larger clone lies one base away. These data belong to a study of blood T cell repertoires in COVID-19 (dated by TCRdb to about 2020). Background for the entire study: Samples from collaborators originated in the United States, Italy and Spain and spanned both the acute and convalescent phases of COVID-19. The dataset comprised deeply sampled blood TCRbeta repertoires from subjects exposed to, actively infected with, or recovered from COVID-19. Where available, HLA class I and class II types were obtained from metadata supplied by the sample provider rather than from assay-based typing. A freely available public database, intended as a resource for researchers studying the immune response to SARS-CoV-2, is where the repertoires were released. The sample metadata nearly always contained a de-identified subject ID, COVID-19 status, age in years and sex. The prospective study material was composed of cDNA or gDNA derived from T cells, B-cell-depleted T cells, or PBMCs. The samples were drawn from the first 160 participants of the ongoing ImmuneRACE study and from over a thousand subjects provided by 6 global collaborators.

The CDR3 runs 14 residues from the cysteine to the phenylalanine. This entry keeps only the CDR3 DNA: 42 bases, framed from base 1. Germline trimming amounts to 5 bases on V and 4 bases on J, with 4 as the count of junction bases outside the gene matches. CDR1 and CDR2 are read off the germline V gene as SGHAT and FQNNGV. Points the paper makes about the study in general: Clinical and demographic metadata were provided uncurated, with the amount varying by source and participant.

Whole blood was collected in K2EDTA tubes by collaborating institutions according to the institutions' own protocols. Collaborator samples were shipped for TCRbeta analysis as frozen whole blood, isolated PBMCs, or DNA extracted from either sample type. The immunoSEQ Assay, a bias-controlled multiplex PCR, was used to amplify TCRbeta CDR3 regions from genomic DNA. Turning to the authors' computational methods: The number of nucleated cells in each sample was estimated by amplification of reference gene primers within the assay. Sequence reads were collapsed and filtered to measure the absolute abundance of every unique TCRbeta CDR3 rearrangement. For each sample, productive Simpson clonality was calculated by taking the square root of Simpson's diversity index across productive rearrangements. As stored in TCRdb, this immuneACCESS dataset retains in-frame rearrangements with V and J assigned. A fraction of the clones does not appear; measured against another copy, unresolved V genes explain less than half of the discrepancy, and the remainder lacks a known reason. That table supplies the V and J calls and clone size; D and trimming were determined from the DNA. The sample data list about 150,000 clones, and roughly 90% of these were observed just once. The top ten clones comprise approximately 2.5% of the sample.

Sequencing was carried out using peripheral blood. The sequence was obtained from a human donor in a cohort sampled during active COVID-19. Recombination connected TRBV11-2 to TRBJ1-2, with 10 bases aligning to TRBD1. The nucleotides are TGTGCCAGCAGCCAAGACAGGGGGCGCTATGGCTACACCTTC. Protein translation: CASSQDRGRYGYTF.